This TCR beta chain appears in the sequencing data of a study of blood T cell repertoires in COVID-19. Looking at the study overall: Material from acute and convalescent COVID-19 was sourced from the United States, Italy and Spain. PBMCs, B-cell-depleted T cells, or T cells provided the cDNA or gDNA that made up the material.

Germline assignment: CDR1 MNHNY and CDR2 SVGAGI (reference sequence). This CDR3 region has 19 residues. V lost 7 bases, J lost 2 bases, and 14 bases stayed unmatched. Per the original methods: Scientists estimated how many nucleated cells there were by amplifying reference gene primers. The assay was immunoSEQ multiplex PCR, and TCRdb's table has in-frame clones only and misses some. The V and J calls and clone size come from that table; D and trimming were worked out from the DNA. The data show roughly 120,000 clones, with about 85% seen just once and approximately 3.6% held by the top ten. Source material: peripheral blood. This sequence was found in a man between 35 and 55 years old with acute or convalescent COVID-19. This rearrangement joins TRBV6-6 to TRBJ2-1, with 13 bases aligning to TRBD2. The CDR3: CASNPSYSGTSGAYNEQFF. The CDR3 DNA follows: TGTGCCAGCAATCCATCATACTCCGGGACTAGCGGGGCCTACAATGAGCAGTTCTTC.